This T cell receptor (beta chain) originates from a study of cytomegalovirus exposure and HLA in healthy donors (TCRdb year 2017). Regarding the research as a whole: According to an earlier analysis of several hundred of the donors, 150 million to 200 million T cells yielded 117 million unique TCR beta sequences and around 300 Gb of sequence data. An early release that covered around 590 HLA-typed donors contained 250 to 350 gigabases of sequencing data and 70 million to 100 million unique TCR sequences. Of the roughly 420 genotyped donors, roughly 76% were placed in the genetic ancestry cluster associated with self-reported Caucasian donors. The study aimed to test whether cataloging public T cell receptors could reveal signatures of past pathogen exposure. The study profiled the T cell repertoires of 500 to 800 subjects by immunosequencing and related them to cytomegalovirus serostatus. Along with the roughly 670-subject first cohort, a separate validation cohort of over a hundred different subjects was used. High-throughput TCR immunosequencing, statistical association of individual TCRs with disease status, and machine learning were combined to predict cytomegalovirus infection status. In a later analysis, previously published TCR beta repertoires from 600 to 850 donors were re-analyzed and high-resolution HLA genotyping was added so that TCR occurrence patterns could be studied. In the later analysis, no new phenotypic data were used to find candidate immune exposures; instead, reliance was placed on TCR beta sequences and their occurrence across donors. An earlier analysis of 587 of the donors used high-throughput TCR beta sequencing to judge whether each TCR beta V gene segment behaved as functional or pseudogenic. Donor age, sex, ethnicity and CMV serostatus were compiled together with the repertoire data. A later genetic analysis took genome-wide SNP genotypes for about 55% of the 666 donors and used that subset as a discovery cohort. Every repertoire in the discovery cohort had been generated on one and the same sequencing platform. Class I and class II HLA loci were covered by the typing at four-digit resolution. Typing coverage varied by locus: roughly 620-640 donors for A, B, C, DRB1 and DQB1; approximately 500 for DQA1; approximately 570 for DPA1; around 450 for DPB1. About 5 DR-DQ haplotypes were handled as single units for association and clustering, since linkage in the cohort was strong. Across some 400 genotyped donors of the cohort, an average of about 240,000 unique TCR beta nucleotide sequences per donor were sequenced, and 15% to 20% of those sequences were non-productive. General conclusions and limits of the study: HLA typing was unavailable for some donors at each locus, so association tests used only the typed subset. According to the authors, the approach could potentially be generalized to other disease states and immunological phenotypes. This cohort had only TCR beta chains sequenced, and the lack of alpha or paired-chain data limited which features could be detected. The study listed approximately 150 TCR beta chains as associated with cytomegalovirus. Most TCR sequences were seen in very few donors, while some public TCRs were found in many individuals. Because the 87-base-pair reads could not distinguish some IMGT-functional V segments, including TRBV6-2 and TRBV6-3, those segments were excluded. In vitro tests confirmed that a few of the cytomegalovirus-associated TCR beta chains recognize cytomegalovirus antigens. In a later analysis, the rate of TCR association differed among HLA loci, with DRB1 alleles having the most associated TCRs and HLA-C alleles having the fewest. A cluster of highly shared sequence variants was judged likely to be a technical artifact of the sequencing pipeline. The presence/absence analyses assumed that sequencing depth was roughly uniform across donors, and that assumption may not be true. An earlier analysis of around 600 of the donors showed that most TCR beta V segments appeared in productive rearrangements either about 87% or about 30% of the time, which broadly matched IMGT annotations. In a later analysis, most CMV-associated TCR beta chains were found to appear HLA-restricted, with HLA associations seemingly driven largely by CMV exposure. Because counts were too low, seventeen rarely observed V segments, including chromosome 9 orphons, were left out of the earlier analysis of 587 of the donors. Several of the top co-occurrence clusters appeared to be linked to parvovirus B19, influenza, CMV and Epstein-Barr virus, according to a later analysis. In both the original and validation cohorts, the classifier was reported to diagnose cytomegalovirus status with high specificity and sensitivity. In a later genetic analysis, a missense DCLRE1C variant was associated with V-gene and J-gene trimming of TCR beta chains, and the association was replicated in an independent cohort. In a later analysis, HLA-associated TCR beta chains were found to be more clonally expanded and to have lower generation probabilities than equally common non-associated chains. A further reported finding was that TCR beta sequences accurately predicted the HLA-A and HLA-B alleles for most subjects in the first cohort. Specific HLA alleles were associated with some 15,000 TCR beta sequences at a false discovery rate of 0.05 in a later analysis. When HLA alleles, especially DR and DQ, strongly co-occurred, TCR associations were difficult to assign to individual alleles. Correlated functional status among segregating V segments might be attributable to linkage disequilibrium, but an unknown experimental factor could not be ruled out. Compared with the approximately 700-donor mean, donors in an Asian-associated ancestry cluster had fewer N-insertions in productive TCRs, according to a later genetic analysis. CMV serostatus was the only immune exposure information available for the cohort.

The cohort was made up of under 800 healthy bone marrow donors. At the time of sampling, all cohort members were nominally healthy, though unrecorded immune exposures were likely present. The donor was CMV seropositive and was included in the group of 290 or so seropositive cohort members. Each donor provided a peripheral blood sample, and peripheral blood mononuclear cells were used for TCR beta sequencing. The Qiagen DNeasy Blood Extraction Kit was used to extract genomic DNA from the blood cell samples. The germline V gene (reference sequence) gives CDR1 as SGHNT and CDR2 as YYREEE. For this chain, trimming is 4 bases at the V end and 2 bases at the J end, and the number of junction bases without a gene match is 6. The CDR3 sequence holds 16 residues, the cysteine and phenylalanine included. Only CDR3 DNA remains: 48 bases, in frame from the first base. In regard to this clone: Its antigen is still unknown. No much larger clone exists at a distance of one base, and base qualities are not known.

Library preparation was by the immunoSEQ multiplex PCR assay. The multiplex PCR relied on a mix of 60 forward primers for TCR Vbeta segments and 13 reverse primers for TCR Jbeta segments. A multiplex PCR assay on genomic DNA amplified the CDR3 region of rearranged TCR beta genes. Amplified TCR beta libraries were sequenced as 87-base-pair reads on the Illumina HiSeq System. For the original study's pipeline: In a later analysis, roughly 80 million unique TCR beta chains were counted across the 500 to 850 repertoires, and roughly 10 million of these chains were shared by at least two donors. A nearest-neighbor algorithm error-corrected the raw reads and collapsed the reads into unique sequences, merging closely related sequences to remove PCR and sequencing errors. CDR3 sequences were aligned to IMGT reference sequences to assign V, D and J gene segments. For a sequence to be retained, at least a six-nucleotide match to both a V gene segment and a J gene segment was required. A rearrangement was called productive if the CDR3 had no stop codons and remained in frame with V and J, and every other rearrangement was called non-productive. Following IMGT convention, CDR3 was defined as the stretch from the second conserved V-encoded cysteine up to the conserved J-encoded phenylalanine. Sequences without an unambiguous match to a single V gene segment were excluded from the earlier analysis of 450 to 750 of the donors. An earlier analysis of just under 600 of the donors called V segments functional above 56.7% productive rearrangements and segregating when the between-donor standard deviation exceeded 5%. To diagnose cytomegalovirus status from the catalog of TCR beta chain sequences, a statistical classification framework was built. A later analysis assigned V and J genes by comparing TCR nucleotide sequences with IMGT/GENE-DB human TR gene sequences. Using the TCRdist pipeline, a later analysis assigned CDR3 sequences along with most-parsimonious VDJ recombination scenarios. In a later analysis, each TCR beta chain was defined by its CDR3 amino acid sequence together with its V-gene family, and reads without a unique V-gene family were excluded. To address suspected cross-contamination and a sequencing artifact, a later analysis removed over 500 highly shared, low-generation-probability nucleotide sequences. In a later analysis, a clonal expansion index was calculated for each public chain from normalized within-repertoire ranks of inferred template counts. A later analysis computed generation probabilities with a VDJ recombination model fitted to out-of-frame rearrangements, and checked the results against IGoR. In a later analysis, hypergeometric tests were used to score TCR-TCR, TCR-HLA and TCR-CMV co-occurrence, with a repertoire-size bias correction applied to TCR pairs. In a later analysis, false discovery rates were estimated by permuting HLA or CMV assignments 20 times. In a later analysis, co-occurring TCRs were grouped using DBSCAN, with TCRdist sequence similarity added in when clustering inside HLA-allele-positive subsets. Co-occurrence clustering excluded repertoires with fewer than 30,000 or more than 120,000 public chains, plus five with anomalous nucleotide sharing. TCRdb retrieved this table from immuneACCESS and kept in-frame rearrangements only. Not all clones are present; in checked studies, unresolved V genes account for under half, and no reason is known for the remainder. V, J and clone size derive from that table, while D and trimming were established from the DNA sequence. The table for this sample lists approximately 150,000 clones; 80% of them were counted only once. Of the sample, about 9.9% falls within the top ten clones.

The chain joins TRBV5-4 to TRBJ2-3; 11 of the junction bases match TRBD2. Source material: PBMCs. The receptor was derived from a man younger than 35 in good health and CMV-seropositive. For the CDR3, the sequence is CASSKGLAEFTDTQYF. Here is the DNA: TGTGCCAGCAGCAAGGGACTAGCGGAGTTCACAGATACGCAGTATTTT.